This TCR beta chain was retrieved from a study of cytomegalovirus exposure and HLA in healthy donors. CDR1 SGHNT and CDR2 YYREEE come from the germline V gene (reference sequence). This CDR3 region has 13 residues. Trimming took 3 bases from V and 3 from J, leaving 9 bases between them. Among the donors, all were healthy bone marrow donors. The PCR contained 60 Vbeta and 13 Jbeta primers. The data were produced by immunoSEQ multiplex PCR, yet TCRdb's version contains in-frame clones alone and is incomplete. The sample yields around 140,000 clones, roughly 9% seen once. Only a few counts were recorded for this clone. Its antigen remains unknown. Study-wide results and limits: Among TCR beta chains of equal frequency, HLA-associated ones were more clonally expanded in a later analysis.

The source is a woman between 40 and 55 years old in good health and CMV-seropositive. This sequence joins TRBV5-4 and TRBJ1-2; unclear D gene. The sequenced sample consisted of PBMCs. CDR3 in DNA: TGTGCCAGCAGCTACATTACAGACTATGGCTACACCTTC. Translation gives CASSYITDYGYTF.